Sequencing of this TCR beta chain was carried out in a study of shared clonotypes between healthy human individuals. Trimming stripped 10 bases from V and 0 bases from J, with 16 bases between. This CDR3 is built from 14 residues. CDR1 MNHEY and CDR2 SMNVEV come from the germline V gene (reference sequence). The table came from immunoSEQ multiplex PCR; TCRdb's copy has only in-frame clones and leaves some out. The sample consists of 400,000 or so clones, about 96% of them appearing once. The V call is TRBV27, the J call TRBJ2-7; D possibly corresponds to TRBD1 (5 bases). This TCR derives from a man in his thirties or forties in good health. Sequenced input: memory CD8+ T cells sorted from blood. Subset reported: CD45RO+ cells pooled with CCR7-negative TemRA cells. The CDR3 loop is CATMRQRSSYEQYF. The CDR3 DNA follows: TGTGCCACCATGCGACAGAGGAGCTCCTACGAGCAGTACTTC.